The entry that follows covers one T cell receptor (beta chain) sequence. What it recognizes is unknown. This sample was included in a study of T cell responses to AZD1222 COVID-19 vaccine. Findings of the study overall: Mostly white British, mostly female donors; authors suggested clonal diversity may be underestimated.

V shed 4 bases, J shed 4 bases, and the junction held 2 bases outside the gene matches. The CDR3 runs 14 residues. In germline, CDR1 is SGHRS, CDR2 YFSETQ. Produced via immunoSEQ multiplex PCR; TCRdb's table is partial and in-frame only. The table shows 80,000 to 100,000 clones, with roughly 91% occurring only once. V and J are TRBV5-1 and TRBJ2-3, with 11 nucleotides matching TRBD2. The clonotype was recovered from an adult in good health. The sample consisted of peripheral blood, taken on day 0 of MenACWY control vaccination. CDR3 in DNA: TGCGCCAGCAGCATTAGCGGGGGGGCAGATACGCAGTATTTT. Residues: CASSISGGADTQYF.